A selection of T cell receptor beta chains follows, all from one sample in a study of cytomegalovirus exposure and HLA in healthy donors. Assay used: immunoSEQ multiplex PCR; TCRdb lists only in-frame clones, some missing. The sample shows roughly 140,000 clones, almost 85% of them seen only once. Sample: PBMCs. Receptor source: a man aged 25 to 40 in good health and CMV-seropositive. Both conserved end residues are part of each CDR3. D genes are given only for firm matches. The size entry is marked missing in some rows and otherwise reads once, few, many or a size class.

abundance	j_gene	d_gene	v_gene	CDR3aa	CDR3nt
.	TRBJ1-6	TRBD1	TRBV28	CASSRRGVTGYRIGSPLHF	TGTGCCAGCAGTCGGCGCGGCGTGACAGGGTATCGTATTGGATCACCCCTCCACTTT
.	TRBJ2-7	TRBD1	TRBV7-2	CASSLRQGATYEQYF	TGTGCCAGCAGCTTAAGGCAGGGGGCGACCTACGAGCAGTACTTC
.	TRBJ2-7	TRBD2	TRBV7-2	CASSRTSSSYEQYF	TGTGCCAGCAGCCGGACTAGCTCCTCCTACGAGCAGTACTTC
.	TRBJ2-3	.	TRBV28	CASPPGGAGWDTQYF	TGTGCCAGCCCCCCCGGCGGGGCGGGATGGGATACGCAGTATTTT
.	TRBJ2-7	TRBD2	TRBV7-9	CSSGSQAYEQYF	TGTTCCAGCGGGAGTCAGGCCTACGAGCAGTACTTC
.	TRBJ2-3	TRBD1	TRBV5-6	CASSQGTGGRTDTQYF	TGTGCCAGCAGCCAAGGGACAGGGGGTCGAACAGATACGCAGTATTTT
.	TRBJ2-1	TRBD2	TRBV11-1	CASSPLGLAVNEQFF	TGTGCCAGCAGCCCTCTGGGCCTAGCGGTCAATGAGCAGTTCTTC
.	TRBJ2-2	.	TRBV28	CASSSPDEKGAGELFF	TGTGCCAGCAGTTCGCCGGACGAAAAAGGGGCCGGGGAGCTGTTTTTT
once	TRBJ2-7	.	TRBV5-1	CASSPWGLSSYEQYF	TGCGCCAGCAGCCCATGGGGCTTGAGCTCCTACGAGCAGTACTTC
.	TRBJ2-3	TRBD1	TRBV5-1	CASSRGQGFIQDTQYF	TGCGCCAGCAGCCGCGGACAGGGCTTTATTCAAGATACGCAGTATTTT
.	TRBJ1-5	.	TRBV7-9	CASSLGSGSNQPQHF	TGTGCCAGCAGCTTAGGCTCAGGGTCTAATCAGCCCCAGCATTTT
.	TRBJ2-7	.	TRBV19	CASSMGLPGEQYF	TGTGCCAGTAGTATGGGCCTCCCCGGCGAGCAGTACTTC
.	TRBJ2-7	TRBD1	TRBV4-1	CASSQAATGGITYEQYF	TGCGCCAGCAGCCAGGCTGCGACAGGGGGCATCACCTACGAGCAGTACTTC
once	TRBJ1-1	.	TRBV11-2	CASSLAARGRTEAFF	TGTGCCAGCAGCTTAGCGGCGCGGGGGCGGACTGAAGCTTTCTTT
.	TRBJ2-1	.	TRBV29-1	CSVSHVTQNEQFF	TGCAGCGTCTCACACGTAACCCAAAATGAGCAGTTCTTC
.	TRBJ2-7	TRBD2	TRBV5-1	CASSLVSGTYEQYF	TGCGCCAGCAGCTTGGTTAGCGGGACCTACGAGCAGTACTTC
once	TRBJ1-3	.	TRBV5-4	CASSLTVGGNTIYF	TGTGCCAGCAGCTTAACAGTTGGTGGAAACACCATATATTTT
.	TRBJ2-7	TRBD2	TRBV19	CASSRSPGLGEQYF	TGTGCCAGTAGTAGATCACCGGGACTAGGCGAGCAGTACTTC
.	TRBJ2-2	.	TRBV5-6	CASSLLGELFF	TGTGCCAGCAGTTTACTCGGGGAGCTGTTTTTT
.	TRBJ1-4	.	TRBV30	CACETDTNEKLFF	TGTGCCTGTGAGACAGATACTAATGAAAAACTGTTTTTT
.	TRBJ1-4	TRBD1	TRBV7-9	CASSEDRGYEKLFF	TGTGCCAGCAGCGAGGACAGGGGGTATGAAAAACTGTTTTTT
.	TRBJ2-3	TRBD2	TRBV11-2	CASSLDSGFVTDTQYF	TGTGCCAGCAGCTTGGATAGCGGGTTCGTCACAGATACGCAGTATTTT
.	TRBJ2-7	TRBD2	TRBV28	CASSALAGGPYEQYF	TGTGCCAGCAGCGCGCTAGCGGGAGGCCCCTACGAGCAGTACTTC
.	TRBJ2-7	TRBD2	TRBV27	CASSGGLAGNSYEQYF	TGTGCCAGCAGTGGGGGACTAGCGGGGAACTCCTACGAGCAGTACTTC
.	TRBJ1-3	TRBD1	TRBV5-8	CASSLKRTGSGNTIYF	TGTGCCAGCAGCTTGAAACGGACAGGCTCTGGAAACACCATATATTTT
.	TRBJ2-4	.	TRBV5-4	CASSFGGPEKNIQYF	TGTGCCAGCAGCTTCGGGGGGCCCGAAAAAAACATTCAGTACTTC
.	TRBJ1-1	.	TRBV20-1	CSAFSAEAFF	TGCAGTGCTTTTAGTGCTGAAGCTTTCTTT
.	TRBJ2-7	.	TRBV29-1	CSVKGTYEQYF	TGCAGCGTCAAGGGGACCTACGAGCAGTACTTC
.	TRBJ2-3	.	TRBV20-1	CSAGRTDTQYF	TGCAGCGCGGGACGCACAGATACGCAGTATTTT
.	TRBJ2-1	.	TRBV7-9	CSSSLGTDEQFF	TGTTCCAGCAGCTTAGGGACTGATGAGCAGTTCTTC
.	TRBJ2-7	.	TRBV4-1	CASSQEIGGKDYEQYF	TGCGCCAGCAGCCAAGAGATAGGAGGGAAGGACTACGAGCAGTACTTC
.	TRBJ2-5	.	TRBV27	CASSRPGRGTQYF	TGTGCCAGCAGTAGACCTGGGCGGGGGACCCAGTACTTC
.	TRBJ1-1	TRBD1	TRBV20-1	CSASRQGKAFF	TGCAGTGCTAGCCGACAGGGCAAAGCTTTCTTT
.	TRBJ2-7	TRBD2	TRBV4-2	CASSQDSGVAGGTYEQYF	TGTGCCAGCAGCCAAGATTCGGGGGTAGCGGGAGGGACCTACGAGCAGTACTTC
.	TRBJ2-1	TRBD1	TRBV28	CASSPDRDEQFF	TGTGCCAGCAGCCCGGACAGGGATGAGCAGTTCTTC
.	TRBJ1-4	.	TRBV27	CASSLSAGRREKLFF	TGTGCCAGCAGTTTATCAGCAGGGAGGAGGGAAAAACTGTTTTTT
few	TRBJ2-6	.	TRBV27	CASSPGTPLSGANGLTF	TGTGCCAGCAGTCCCGGGACACCGCTCTCTGGGGCCAACGGCCTGACTTTC
.	TRBJ2-2	TRBD2	TRBV10-3	CAIRTSGTANTGELFF	TGTGCCATCAGGACTAGCGGGACCGCGAACACCGGGGAGCTGTTTTTT
.	TRBJ2-1	.	TRBV5-4	CASSFGGAPNEQFF	TGTGCCAGCAGCTTTGGGGGGGCCCCGAATGAGCAGTTCTTC
.	TRBJ2-7	TRBD2	TRBV19	CASSIPAGVEQYF	TGTGCCAGTAGTATTCCGGCGGGAGTCGAGCAGTACTTC
.	TRBJ1-1	TRBD1	TRBV10-3	CAISESQGTEAFF	TGTGCCATCAGTGAGTCACAGGGGACTGAAGCTTTCTTT
.	TRBJ1-2	.	TRBV20-1	CSASGEEGYTF	TGCAGTGCATCCGGGGAGGAGGGCTACACCTTC
few	TRBJ1-2	TRBD1	TRBV28	CASSLWQGASYGYTF	TGTGCCAGCAGTTTATGGCAGGGGGCGTCCTATGGCTACACCTTC
.	TRBJ2-3	TRBD1	TRBV2	CASSQQGQITDTQYF	TGTGCCAGCAGTCAACAGGGACAGATCACAGATACGCAGTATTTT
.	TRBJ2-5	TRBD1	TRBV6-5	CASSLGQGETQYF	TGTGCCAGCAGTTTGGGACAGGGGGAGACCCAGTACTTC
.	TRBJ2-1	.	TRBV19	CASTTGMTYNEQFF	TGTGCCAGTACCACTGGTATGACCTACAATGAGCAGTTCTTC
.	TRBJ2-3	TRBD2	TRBV9	CASSVATSGGGSTDTQYF	TGTGCCAGCAGCGTAGCAACTAGCGGGGGGGGAAGTACAGATACGCAGTATTTT
.	TRBJ2-7	.	TRBV6-6	CASSYASISYEQYF	TGTGCCAGCAGTTACGCCTCTATCTCCTACGAGCAGTACTTC
.	TRBJ2-2	TRBD2	TRBV9	CASSATGLAGVAGELFF	TGTGCCAGCAGCGCCACGGGACTAGCGGGAGTGGCCGGGGAGCTGTTTTTT
.	TRBJ2-3	.	TRBV5-6	CASSFAVYTPDTDTQYF	TGTGCCAGCAGCTTCGCGGTCTACACACCCGACACAGATACGCAGTATTTT
.	TRBJ2-1	TRBD2	TRBV5-1	CASRPGSGGYNEQFF	TGCGCCAGCCGCCCCGGTAGCGGGGGCTACAATGAGCAGTTCTTC
.	TRBJ1-2	.	TRBV11-2	CASSLARGARSGYTF	TGTGCCAGCAGCTTAGCGCGGGGGGCAAGGTCTGGCTACACCTTC
.	TRBJ1-4	.	TRBV11-3	CASSPLRGKTLTNEKLFF	TGTGCCAGCAGCCCTCTGAGGGGGAAGACCTTAACTAATGAAAAACTGTTTTTT
.	TRBJ1-2	.	TRBV28	CASLSSPLQGVNGYTF	TGTGCCAGCCTCTCTTCCCCGCTACAGGGAGTGAACGGCTACACCTTC
.	TRBJ1-4	TRBD1	TRBV29-1	CSVGGTANEKLFF	TGCAGCGTTGGTGGGACAGCGAATGAAAAACTGTTTTTT
.	TRBJ2-7	.	TRBV13	CASSFTGQYF	TGTGCCAGCAGCTTCACGGGACAGTACTTC
.	TRBJ2-5	.	TRBV28	CASSFRQSGQETQYF	TGTGCCAGCAGTTTTAGACAGTCGGGTCAAGAGACCCAGTACTTC
.	TRBJ1-3	.	TRBV28	CASTTKSRVIGNTIYF	TGTGCCAGCACCACTAAATCCAGGGTAATAGGAAACACCATATATTTT